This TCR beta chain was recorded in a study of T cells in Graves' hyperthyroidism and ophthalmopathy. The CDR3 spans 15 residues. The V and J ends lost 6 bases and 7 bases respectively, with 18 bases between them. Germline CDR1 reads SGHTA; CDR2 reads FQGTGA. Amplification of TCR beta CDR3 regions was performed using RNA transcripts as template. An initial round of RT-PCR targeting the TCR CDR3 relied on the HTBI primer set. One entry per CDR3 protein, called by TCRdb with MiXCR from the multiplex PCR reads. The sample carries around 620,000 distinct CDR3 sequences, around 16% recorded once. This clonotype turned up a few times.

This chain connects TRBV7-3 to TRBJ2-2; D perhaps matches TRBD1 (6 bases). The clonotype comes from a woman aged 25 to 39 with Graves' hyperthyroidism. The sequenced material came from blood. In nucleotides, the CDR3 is TGTGCCAGCAGGCTTACACAGGGATCAGACGGGGAGCTGTTTTTT. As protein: CASRLTQGSDGELFF.